Listed here is a single T cell receptor (beta chain). The J segment lost 4 bases and the V segment lost 7 bases, leaving 9 bases of the junction unmatched. CDR3 size: 15 residues. CDR1 and CDR2 from the germline V gene are LNHDA and SQIVND (reference sequence). The sample is drawn from a study of blood T cell repertoires in COVID-19. For the study at large: Both acute and convalescent COVID-19 samples were obtained from the United States, Italy and Spain. Sources were T cells, B-cell-depleted T cells, or PBMCs; the material itself was cDNA or gDNA.

Original handling: From reference gene primer amplification, estimates of nucleated cell counts were derived. Only in-frame clones appear in the TCRdb table, and some are missing; sequencing was by immunoSEQ multiplex PCR. That table supplies the V and J calls and clone size; D and trimming were determined from the DNA. The repertoire includes approximately 200,000 clones, 80% to 90% of them detected once, and about 1.5% sits in the top ten. The rearrangement uses TRBV19 and TRBJ1-5, with TRBD1 matching 8 bases. This clonotype originated in a man aged 18-30 years with active or convalescent COVID-19. Source material: peripheral blood. CDR3 region: CASISDRATNQPQHF. In DNA, the CDR3 is TGTGCCAGTATCTCGGACAGGGCGACAAATCAGCCCCAGCATTTT.